This is a list of T cell receptor beta chains from one sample in a study of T cell responses to AZD1222 COVID-19 vaccine. Measured with immunoSEQ multiplex PCR; TCRdb has only the in-frame clones, and not every one. The data show 150,000 to 250,000 clones, roughly nine tenths seen once. The specimen comprised peripheral blood, sampled 28 days after the second AZD1222 dose. The origin of the receptors is an adult who received the AZD1222 COVID-19 vaccine. The CDR3 runs from the conserved cysteine through the conserved F or W. The order of the fields is CDR3 DNA, CDR3 protein, D gene, J gene, V gene, clone size. A D gene is named only where the DNA matches it firmly. Rows may omit the clone size; those that give it use once, few, many or a size class.

TGCGCCAGCAGCTCGAGGACTAGCGGGAGAACAGATACGCAGTATTTT CASSSRTSGRTDTQYF TRBD2 TRBJ2-3 TRBV5-1 -
TGTGCCACCAGTGATGGGGCGTCCTATAATTCACCCCTCCACTTT CATSDGASYNSPLHF - TRBJ1-6 TRBV24-1 -
TGTGCCAGCAGCTTAGCTAGCGGGAGGGCCCGCACCGGGGAGCTGTTTTTT CASSLASGRARTGELFF TRBD2 TRBJ2-2 TRBV11-2 once
TGTGCCAGCAGTTTACAGGGAGCAATAGAAAAACTGTTTTTT CASSLQGAIEKLFF - TRBJ1-4 TRBV28 -
TGTGCCACTCGGGGGGGAGGGCTAGAATATCAGCCCCAGCATTTT CATRGGGLEYQPQHF - TRBJ1-5 TRBV19 -
TGTGCCAGCAGCGTAGTAGGGGGGGCTAACTACGAGCAGTACTTC CASSVVGGANYEQYF - TRBJ2-7 TRBV9 -
TGCGCCAGCAGGGACTCTGGCACAGATACGCAGTATTTT CASRDSGTDTQYF - TRBJ2-3 TRBV10-1 -
TGCGCCAGCAGCTTGGCCGCCGGGGTCGAGCAGTTCTTC CASSLAAGVEQFF - TRBJ2-1 TRBV5-1 -
TGTGCCAGCAGCCAAGACCCCCCGGGTCGACAGGGGTATTCTGCAGGGACCCAGTTCTTC CASSQDPPGRQGYSAGTQFF TRBD1 TRBJ2-1 TRBV14 -
TGTGCCAGCAGCTATGGGACAGGGACTGAAGCTTTCTTT CASSYGTGTEAFF TRBD1 TRBJ1-1 TRBV9 -
TGTGCCAGCAGTATGGTCAGGGGGCGGAAGAATGAGCAGTTCTTC CASSMVRGRKNEQFF TRBD1 TRBJ2-1 TRBV7-3 -